This passage covers 11 T cell receptor beta chains from one sample sequenced in a study of T cell responses to AZD1222 COVID-19 vaccine. Generated by immunoSEQ multiplex PCR, the TCRdb table keeps only in-frame clones and is missing some. The repertoire holds 80,000 to 100,000 clones, about 86% seen once, with about 6% in the top ten. Material: peripheral blood, obtained 28 days after the second AZD1222 dose. These receptors came from an adult who received the AZD1222 COVID-19 vaccine.

The V call is TRBV6-1, the J call TRBJ2-3, with a possible D match to TRBD2 (6 bases). The V end lost 3 bases, the J end lost 3 bases, and 19 bases lay between the germline ends. The CDR3 length is 17 residues. Germline V gene sequence: CDR1 MNHNS, CDR2 SASEGT. The CDR3, as DNA: TGTGCCAGCAGTGACGTCCTTAACCGACTAGGAACAGATACGCAGTATTTT. Protein: CASSDVLNRLGTDTQYF.

J is TRBJ1-1 and V is TRBV6-5; TRBD1 is a possible D gene (6 bases). Germline assignment: CDR1 MNHEY and CDR2 SVGAGI. The V end was cut by 5 bases, the J end by 4 bases, with 11 bases between. The CDR3 has 13 residues. CDR3 region: CASSRNRVTEAFF. The CDR3 DNA is TGTGCCAGCAGTAGAAACAGGGTCACTGAAGCTTTCTTT.

The chain joins TRBV27 to TRBJ1-6; D not resolved. The CDR3 spans 16 residues. Deletions cut 5 bases from V and 8 bases from J, with 19 bases between. CDR1 and CDR2 from the germline V gene are MNHEY and SMNVEV (reference sequence). CDR3 in amino acids: CASSPFFVLSDSPLHF. The CDR3, as DNA: TGTGCCAGCAGTCCCTTTTTCGTGTTGTCGGATTCACCCCTCCACTTT.

The sample holds one count of this clone. This chain uses TRBV24-1 with TRBJ2-2; D not resolved. CDR3 length: 11 amino acids. CDR1 and CDR2 (germline): KGHDR, SFDVKD. Trimming left V 7 bases short and J 6 bases short, with 5 bases between. The CDR3: CATRHSGELFF. For the CDR3, the DNA is TGTGCCACCAGACACTCCGGGGAGCTGTTTTTT.

The chain links TRBV5-1 to TRBJ2-3, with D possibly called TRBD1 or TRBD2 (5 bases each). Trimming took off 5 bases at V and 1 base at J, with 11 bases between the two ends. The CDR3 spans 14 residues. Germline values: CDR1 SGHRS, CDR2 YFSETQ. As DNA, the CDR3 is TGCGCCAGCAGTCCCGGGGACCGCACAGATACGCAGTATTTT. Its translation is CASSPGDRTDTQYF.

The chain employs TRBV25-1 and TRBJ2-3; 7 bases agree with TRBD2. The CDR3 extends over 14 amino acids. Looked up from germline, CDR1 is MGHDK and CDR2 is SYGVNS. J gave up 3 bases and V 8 bases, and 8 bases lay outside the gene matches. CDR3 loop: CASSKGAGTDTQYF. CDR3 sequence (DNA): TGTGCCAGCTCGAAGGGAGCGGGAACAGATACGCAGTATTTT.

This chain connects TRBV19 to TRBJ2-3, with TRBD2 matching over 11 bases. This CDR3 contains 14 residues. Germline V lookup: CDR1 LNHDA, CDR2 SQIVND (reference sequence). With V trimmed by 9 bases and J by 2 bases, 4 bases remained unmatched. Written as DNA, the CDR3 is TGTGCCAGCCTAGCGGGGGGAAACACAGATACGCAGTATTTT. It specifies CASLAGGNTDTQYF.

The V call is TRBV14, the J call TRBJ2-2; the D is unclear. The V gene lost 2 bases and the J gene lost 3 bases, with 4 bases spanning the gap. This CDR3 is built from 13 residues. Germline V gene data show CDR1 as SGHDN and CDR2 as FVKESK. In DNA form, the CDR3 reads TGTGCCAGCAGCCAACGCTACACCGGGGAGCTGTTTTTT. Translation: CASSQRYTGELFF.

The chain joins TRBV7-2 to TRBJ1-2; no clear D. The CDR3 runs to 17 residues. Per germline, CDR1 SGHTA and CDR2 FQGNSA. Deletions cut 5 bases from V and 4 bases from J, with 23 bases between. In DNA form, the CDR3 reads TGTGCCAGCAGCCCCTGGGGTTCCGGTTCGGGAATCTATGGCTACACCTTC. It translates to CASSPWGSGSGIYGYTF.

A single count supports this clone. This rearrangement joins TRBV30 to TRBJ1-5, with D perhaps matching TRBD1 (5 bases). Per the germline V gene, CDR1 is GTSNPN and CDR2 is SVGIG (reference sequence). This CDR3 contains 13 residues. V lost 5 bases, J lost 6 bases, and 14 bases lay in between. CDR3 nucleotides: TGTGCCTGGGAGCAGGGCTTGACTCAGCCCCAGCATTTT. Protein sequence: CAWEQGLTQPQHF.

This clone has more than one count but fewer than ten. The genes are TRBV6-5 and TRBJ2-2; D uncertain. The CDR3 runs to 11 residues. V was shortened by 7 bases and J by 8 bases, with 8 bases between the two germline ends. Germline V CDR1 and CDR2: MNHEY, SVGAGI. CDR3 bases: TGTGCCAGCATATGGACGGGGGAGCTGTTTTTT. Encoded protein: CASIWTGELFF.